This T cell receptor (beta chain) was identified during a study of T cells in Graves' hyperthyroidism and ophthalmopathy (dated by TCRdb to between 2019 and 2020). Regarding the complete study: Peripheral blood was sampled at the time of initial diagnosis, prior to any treatment. Prospective prediction of ophthalmopathy was tested in an independent validation cohort of approximately 19 hyperthyroidism patients and 17 patients who later progressed to ophthalmopathy. TCR Vbeta CDR3 sequencing of roughly 140 peripheral blood samples (roughly 41 ophthalmopathy, 70 to 85 hyperthyroidism and some 17 progressor patients) is reported in the paper. For training and testing, the roughly 100 patients in the discovery cohort were randomly divided in a 7:3 ratio. After blood sampling, hyperthyroidism patients were treated with methimazole at a starting dose of 30 mg daily, and ophthalmopathy patients were treated with high-dose intravenous methylprednisolone. In addition, the study compared T-cell repertoires in thyroid tissue and in blood from about six Graves' hyperthyroidism patients. To identify distinguishing TCR V-J signatures, a discovery cohort of 100 or so patients was used, comprising some 45 with Graves' ophthalmopathy and roughly 60 with stable Graves' hyperthyroidism.

On the study overall, not on this receptor specifically: A 13 V-J signature model separated ophthalmopathy from stable hyperthyroidism, with roughly 88% sensitivity and 81.08% specificity in cross-validation and 80%/75% in testing. In validation, the model predicted progression to ophthalmopathy with 60% to 71% sensitivity and approximately 72% specificity, a median of 6.5 months before onset. Sample size was not statistically predetermined, and blinding of investigators to group allocation was not performed. Blood samples also contained most of the expanded thyroid clonotypes (frequency above 0.001), which suggests that blood repertoires may reflect thyroid immune responses.

Stable Graves' hyperthyroidism was defined as the absence of progression to ophthalmopathy over 18 months of follow-up. The hyperthyroidism patients were between 18 and 65 years old and newly diagnosed, with a disease duration of less than 2 months. Any patient with an uncontrolled infection, another autoimmune disease, pregnancy or lactation was excluded. Diagnoses were based on clinical symptoms, serum thyroxine and TRAb, thyroid ultrasound and orbital computed tomography. PBMCs were separated from under 12 ml of fresh peripheral blood using Ficoll-Paque density gradient centrifugation. Trizol reagent was used to extract total RNA, and RNA quality was then checked on an Agilent 2100 Bioanalyzer. TCR beta CDR3 regions were amplified from RNA transcripts. The TCR CDR3 was subjected to a first round of RT-PCR using the HTBI primer set and the Qiagen OneStep RT-PCR kit. A second multiplex PCR round built the libraries, followed by size selection and purification. Paired-end sequencing of the libraries was performed with 100 bp reads on an Illumina HiSeq2000. The source study handled its data this way. Raw data were processed with SOAPnuke, discarding reads with adapters, uncalled bases, mean Phred below 15, or no exact constant-primer or identifier match. High-quality paired reads were merged with COPE v1.2.5, and unique nucleotide sequences were defined as clonotypes. MiTCR v1.1 was used to align the clonotypes against IMGT TRBV, TRBD and TRBJ reference segments. The analysis was restricted to V-J combinations with a frequency above 0.0001, which together covered over 99% of the repertoires. The TCS score was defined as F50 (clonal expansion) divided by E x V (chaos), with BLOSUM62-based TCRdist calculated between CDR3 peptides within each V-J. Welch's t-statistics and random forest reduced just over 500 V-J features to about 13, which were used in a naive Bayes classifier (R e1071). TCRdb ran its own pipeline on the public reads, namely fastp trimming at Q25 and MiXCR clone calling, and kept in-frame beta chains. Identical CDR3 proteins give one entry, which carries the most common genes and DNA. It is TCRdb's table, rather than the study itself, that gives the V and J calls and clone size. For this sample the table gives under 700,000 distinct CDR3 sequences, of which about a sixth were detected only once. Approximately 20% of the sample is in the top ten clones.

This clonotype has a count of ten or more. Its antigen remains undetermined. The input lacks base qualities; no much larger clone sits a single base away. Reading the germline V gene gives CDR1 MDHEN and CDR2 SYDVKM. The CDR3 covers 13 residues, taking in both the cysteine and the phenylalanine. Only the CDR3 part of the read is kept: 39 bases, read in frame from the first base. Trimming takes 2 bases from V and 9 bases from J, and the germline ends sit 11 bases apart. The sequence was collected from a woman aged 18 to 35 with Graves' hyperthyroidism. The V and J genes are TRBV28 and TRBJ2-1; a tentative D call is TRBD1 (5 bases match). Sequencing used blood. The base sequence is TGTGCCAGCAGTTTAACAGGTATTGCTGAGCAGTTCTTC. Its translation reads: CASSLTGIAEQFF.